Presented here are 29 T cell receptor beta chains from one specimen sequenced in a study of blood T cell repertoires in COVID-19. TCRdb keeps only in-frame clones here, not all; method: immunoSEQ multiplex PCR. The sample shows 70,000 or so clones, about nine tenths of them seen only once. The sequenced sample was peripheral blood. The receptors originated from a woman older than 75 with active or convalescent COVID-19.

CDR3 in DNA: TGTGCCAGCAGTCCTTATAGCAATCAGCCCCAGCATTTT. Encoded protein: CASSPYSNQPQHF. The V and J genes are TRBV5-5 and TRBJ1-5; D gene ambiguous. Germline V gene sequence: CDR1 SGHKS, CDR2 YYEKEE (reference sequence). V gave up 5 bases and J gave up 0 bases, with 6 bases separating them. This CDR3 comprises 13 residues.

For this clone: One junction end does not reproduce the germline sequence, and a read error may be involved. This sequence joins TRBV6-5 and TRBJ1-1; possibly TRBD1 for D (5 bases). Per germline, CDR1 MNHEY and CDR2 SVGAGI. This CDR3 is 12 amino acids long. The CDR3 loop reads CARYRLCTEASF. CDR3 bases: TGTGCCAGATACAGGTTGTGCACTGAAGCTTCCTTT.

The chain links TRBV6-5 to TRBJ1-2; weak D call: TRBD1 (5 bases). In germline, CDR1 is MNHEY, CDR2 SVGAGI. V was cut by 8 bases and J by 6 bases, with 10 bases left in between. The CDR3 loop spans 11 amino acids. CDR3 in amino acids: CASAGGNGYTF. CDR3 in DNA: TGTGCCAGCGCCGGGGGGAATGGCTACACCTTC.

The rearrangement joins TRBV7-9 to TRBJ1-1, with a possible D match to TRBD1 (5 bases). The CDR3 loop spans 14 amino acids. Germline CDR1 reads SEHNR; CDR2 reads FQNEAQ (reference sequence). Trimming pared 2 bases from V and 3 bases from J, leaving 10 bases between. The CDR3 spells CASSLSRGDTEAFF. The CDR3 DNA is TGTGCCAGCAGCTTATCTAGGGGCGACACTGAAGCTTTCTTT.

The J gene is TRBJ1-2, the V gene TRBV6-5; 9 nucleotides match TRBD1. Germline V gene sequence: CDR1 MNHEY, CDR2 SVGAGI. The V and J ends lost 6 bases and 5 bases, in that order; junction bases with no gene match: 10. This CDR3 has 15 residues. The CDR3 region has the DNA TGTGCCAGCAGACCCACCGGGACAGGGTTTTATGGCTACACCTTC. Amino acid sequence: CASRPTGTGFYGYTF.

The J gene is TRBJ1-5, the V gene TRBV10-3; D is uncertain. CDR1 and CDR2 (germline): ENHRY, SYGVKD. Trimming stripped 7 bases from V and 7 bases from J, with 14 bases between. CDR3 length equals 13 residues. The CDR3 region has the DNA TGTGCCATCAAAGGAGGGTCCGAGCAGCCCCAGCATTTT. Translation: CAIKGGSEQPQHF.

V is TRBV9 and J is TRBJ1-2; a possible D gene is TRBD1 (6 bases). This CDR3 comprises 14 residues. V was pared by 5 bases and J by 3 bases, with 14 bases between. Germline values: CDR1 SGDLS, CDR2 YYNGEE. CDR3 region: CASSTGLVDYGYTF. The CDR3 nucleotides read TGTGCCAGCAGTACAGGGTTGGTAGACTATGGCTACACCTTC.

V and J are TRBV9 and TRBJ1-2, with D possibly being TRBD1 (6 bases). This CDR3 has 16 residues. Trimming shortened V by 3 bases and J by 4 bases, and 19 bases separated the two germline ends. The germline V gene encodes CDR1 SGDLS and CDR2 YYNGEE. The CDR3 bases are TGTGCCAGCAGCGACTTCTATGGGGACACCCTCTATGGCTACACCTTC. Its translation is CASSDFYGDTLYGYTF.

J is TRBJ1-2 and V is TRBV2, with TRBD1 matching 7 bases. J was trimmed by 4 bases and V by 6 bases; bases with no gene match: 11. CDR1 is SNHLY and CDR2 is FYNNEI in the germline V gene. The CDR3 covers 15 residues. In nucleotides, the CDR3 is TGTGCCAGCAGGGACAGGACTGAAACCTCCTATGGCTACACCTTC. This gives the protein CASRDRTETSYGYTF.

The chain has TRBV2 and TRBJ1-2; 7 bases align to TRBD1. V lost 5 bases to trimming and J lost 6 bases; unmatched junction nucleotides: 6. CDR3 length equals 13 residues. The germline CDR1 and CDR2 sequences are SNHLY and FYNNEI. DNA for the CDR3: TGTGCCAGCAGTCGACAGGGTTTGGATGGCTACACCTTC. Its protein product is CASSRQGLDGYTF.

The genes are TRBV5-6 and TRBJ1-2, with 9 bases aligning to TRBD1. Germline V gene lookup returns CDR1 SGHDT and CDR2 YYEEEE. With V trimmed by 2 bases and J by 4 bases, 6 bases remained unmatched. CDR3 size: 15 residues. CDR3 residues: CASSFTGGLGYGYTF. The CDR3 DNA follows: TGTGCCAGCAGCTTTACAGGGGGCTTGGGCTATGGCTACACCTTC.

This chain uses TRBV12-3 or TRBV12-4 with TRBJ1-1; D is ambiguous. CDR3 length equals 12 residues. V gave up 3 bases and J gave up 3 bases, with 5 bases separating them. CDR3 protein: CASSLRDTEAFF. CDR3 nucleotide sequence: TGTGCCAGCAGTTTGAGGGACACTGAAGCTTTCTTT.

The gene calls are TRBV20-1 and TRBJ1-5; 7 positions match TRBD1. The CDR3 runs to 18 residues. After removal of 3 bases from V and 3 bases from J, the junction contained 17 bases not matched to a gene. Germline V gene lookup returns CDR1 DFQATT and CDR2 SNEGSKA (reference sequence). CDR3 loop: CSASYSGTALEYNQPQHF. As DNA, the CDR3 is TGCAGTGCTAGTTATTCAGGGACAGCCCTAGAATACAATCAGCCCCAGCATTTT.

The gene calls are TRBV7-2 and TRBJ2-7; TRBD2 agrees at 9 bases. Germline V gives CDR1 SGHTA, CDR2 FQGNSA. The CDR3 consists of 16 residues. Germline trimming cut 1 base from V and 7 bases from J; bases unmatched to any gene: 11. CDR3 sequence (DNA): TGTGCCAGCAGCTTAGTTCTGGCGGGGGGGCCTGGGGAGCAGTACTTC. This sequence encodes CASSLVLAGGPGEQYF.

This clone has a handful of counts. The rearrangement links TRBV4-2 to TRBJ1-1; tentatively, D is TRBD1 (5 bases). The CDR3 extends over 19 amino acids. Per germline, CDR1 LGHNA and CDR2 YNFKEQ. V was pared by 0 bases and J by 4 bases, with 24 bases between. The CDR3 coding sequence is TGTGCCAGCAGCCAAGATTTTCCTCTCCTTTGGGGCAGGGCCACTGAAGCTTTCTTT. This codes for CASSQDFPLLWGRATEAFF.

The V gene is TRBV5-1, the J gene TRBJ1-4, with D maybe TRBD1 (5 bases). CDR3 length equals 15 residues. In germline, CDR1 is SGHRS, CDR2 YFSETQ. Trimming took 4 bases from V and 0 from J, leaving 10 bases between them. As DNA, the CDR3 is TGCGCCAGCAGCCGTGACAGTCCAACTAATGAAAAACTGTTTTTT. This gives the protein CASSRDSPTNEKLFF.

The chain combines TRBV21-1 with TRBJ2-1; whether TRBD2, the table's D call, matches the DNA was not checked. TRBV21-1 is labeled a pseudogene. CDR3 length equals 17 residues. The CDR3 DNA reads TGTGCCAGCAGCAAAGACTGGCGGTTAGACCTGTCGGATGAGCAGTTCTTC. Protein sequence: CASSKDWRLDLSDEQFF.

This chain connects TRBV27 to TRBJ1-4, with 7 bases aligning to TRBD1. The germline gives CDR1 MNHEY, CDR2 SMNVEV (reference sequence). J was trimmed by 1 base and V by 8 bases; bases with no gene match: 4. The CDR3 contains 14 residues. DNA for the CDR3: TGTGCCAGCGGGAGACAGGGAACTAATGAAAAACTGTTTTTT. It yields the protein CASGRQGTNEKLFF.

The chain carries TRBV19 and TRBJ1-3; 7 bases agree with TRBD1. V lost 7 bases and J lost 3; bases outside the gene matches: 15. Germline CDR1 and CDR2: LNHDA and SQIVND (reference sequence). The CDR3 consists of 17 residues. The CDR3 DNA follows: TGTGCCAGTAACAACGCCGCACAGGGGTTCGTTGGAAACACCATATATTTT. It specifies CASNNAAQGFVGNTIYF.

The rearrangement links TRBV28 to TRBJ2-3, with D perhaps TRBD1 (6 bases). Trimming stripped 7 bases from V and 5 bases from J, with 16 bases between. The CDR3 sequence is 14 residues long. From germline, CDR1 is MDHEN and CDR2 SYDVKM. CDR3 nucleotide sequence: TGTGCCAGCACCGTTTTGGGGGCCGGAGATACGCAGTATTTT. Protein: CASTVLGAGDTQYF.

This clone was counted between two and nine times. The J gene is TRBJ1-3, the V gene TRBV3-1 (or the pseudogene TRBV3-2), with D tentatively TRBD1 (6 bases). CDR1 and CDR2 (germline): LGHDT, YNNKEL (reference sequence). V was shortened by 1 base and J by 7 bases, with 14 bases between the two germline ends. CDR3 length: 15 residues. The CDR3 DNA sequence: TGTGCCAGCAGCCAAGGGGGGCCCGGGGCCAACACCATATATTTT. Its protein product is CASSQGGPGANTIYF.

The chain carries TRBV5-4 and TRBJ1-1; 8 positions agree with TRBD1. V trimming: 3 bases; J trimming: 0 bases; junction bases outside the gene matches: 7. The CDR3 extends over 16 amino acids. Germline CDR1 SGHNT, CDR2 YYREEE (reference sequence). CDR3 in amino acids: CASSSRTGRLNTEAFF. The CDR3 nucleotides read TGTGCCAGCAGCTCCCGGACAGGGAGGTTGAACACTGAAGCTTTCTTT.

The gene calls are TRBV2 and TRBJ1-2; D may be TRBD1 (5 bases). Deletions cut 7 bases from V and 4 bases from J, with 13 bases between. The CDR3 has 13 amino acids. Germline V gene sequence: CDR1 SNHLY, CDR2 FYNNEI. In DNA, the CDR3 is TGTGCCAGCACCTATCCCGGGGGCTATGGCTACACCTTC. Translation gives CASTYPGGYGYTF.

The chain couples TRBV19 to TRBJ2-2; 8 nucleotides match TRBD1. The trim removed 4 bases at V and 5 bases at J, leaving 6 bases unmatched. The CDR3 totals 15 residues. Germline CDR1 LNHDA, CDR2 SQIVND (reference sequence). CDR3 region: CASSRDDRGTGELFF. In DNA form, the CDR3 reads TGTGCCAGTAGTAGAGACGACAGGGGTACCGGGGAGCTGTTTTTT.

The J gene is TRBJ2-3, the V gene TRBV27, with TRBD1 matching 8 bases. The germline V gene encodes CDR1 MNHEY and CDR2 SMNVEV (reference sequence). J gave up 11 bases and V 4 bases, and 23 bases lay outside the gene matches. There are 18 residues in the CDR3. The CDR3 spells CASSSNFLSGQDVLKQYF. For the CDR3, the DNA is TGTGCCAGCAGTTCGAACTTTCTCTCGGGACAGGACGTTCTTAAGCAGTATTTT.

The chain joins TRBV2 to TRBJ1-1; 7 bases align to TRBD1. This CDR3 has 14 residues. V gave up 7 bases and J gave up 4 bases; unmatched junction bases: 9. The germline CDR1 and CDR2 sequences are SNHLY and FYNNEI. The CDR3 here is CASIQTGFGTEAFF. CDR3 DNA: TGTGCCAGCATTCAGACAGGGTTTGGCACTGAAGCTTTCTTT.

This clone was observed a handful of times. The chain has TRBV5-4 and TRBJ2-3; tentatively, D is TRBD2 (5 bases). CDR1 and CDR2 (germline): SGHNT, YYREEE (reference sequence). This CDR3 comprises 13 residues. V was cut by 4 bases and J by 1 base, with 7 bases left in between. CDR3 loop: CASSIGGTDTQYF. The CDR3 DNA reads TGTGCCAGCAGCATCGGGGGCACAGATACGCAGTATTTT. Complete variable domain (other parts from reference TRBV5-4 and TRBJ2-3): ETGVTQSPTHLIKTRGQQVTLRCSSQSGHNTVSWYQQALGQGPQFIFQYYREEENGRGNFPPRFSGLQFPNYSSELNVNALELDDSALYLCASSIGGTDTQYFGPGTRLTVL.

This chain joins TRBV18 and TRBJ2-7; D unclear. Germline-derived CDR1 and CDR2 are KGHSH and LQKENI. Trimming took 2 bases from V and 3 from J, leaving 23 bases between them. The CDR3 covers 18 residues. The CDR3 spells CASSPSLLWQAMGYEQYF. Written as DNA, the CDR3 is TGTGCCAGCTCACCATCTCTCCTCTGGCAGGCCATGGGCTACGAGCAGTACTTC.

The sample holds a few counts of this clone. The chain uses TRBV11-2 and TRBJ1-2, with 9 bases aligning to TRBD1. The V and J ends lost 5 bases and 8 bases, in that order; junction bases with no gene match: 9. Germline V gives CDR1 SGHAT, CDR2 FQNNGV. The length of the CDR3 is 14 residues. The CDR3 spells CASSRGQGVGGYTF. DNA of the CDR3: TGTGCCAGCAGCCGGGGACAGGGAGTAGGCGGCTACACCTTC.